The clone carrying this T cell receptor (beta chain) appeared a few times. The method was immunoSEQ multiplex PCR; TCRdb's version includes in-frame clones alone and lacks a portion of them. Of 120,000 or so clones detected, less than 90% appear once; the ten largest clones hold 25% to 30%. These data are taken from a study of blood T cell repertoires in COVID-19. Trimming stripped 0 bases from V and 8 bases from J, with 20 bases between. Germline loops: CDR1 SGHDT, CDR2 YYEEEE. This CDR3 contains 16 residues. V usage is TRBV5-6 and J usage is TRBJ1-2; tentatively, D is TRBD1 (6 bases). This TCR derives from a woman aged 80 or over with acute or convalescent COVID-19. The specimen was peripheral blood. DNA for the CDR3: TGTGCCAGCAGCTTGGTGAGCCGGGACACGTTGGGAGGCTACACCTTC. Protein sequence: CASSLVSRDTLGGYTF.